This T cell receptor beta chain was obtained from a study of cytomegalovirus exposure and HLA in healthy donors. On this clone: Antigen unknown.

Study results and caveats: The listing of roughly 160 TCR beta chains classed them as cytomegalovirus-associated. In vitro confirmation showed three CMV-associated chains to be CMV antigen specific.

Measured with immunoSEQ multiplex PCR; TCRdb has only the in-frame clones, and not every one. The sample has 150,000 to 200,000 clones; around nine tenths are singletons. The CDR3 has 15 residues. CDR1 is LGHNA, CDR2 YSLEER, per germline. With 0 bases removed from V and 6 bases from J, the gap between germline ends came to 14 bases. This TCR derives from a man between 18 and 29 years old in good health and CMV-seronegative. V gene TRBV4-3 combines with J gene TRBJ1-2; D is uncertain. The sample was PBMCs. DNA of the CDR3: TGCGCCAGCAGCCAAGAGGTACATGGTGCCCATGGCTACACCTTC. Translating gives CASSQEVHGAHGYTF.